The 23 T cell receptor beta chains in this list originate from one sample, sequenced in a study of T cells after yellow fever vaccination. TCRdb independently ran MiXCR on the 5' RACE reads; one entry per CDR3 protein. This sample has 40,000 to 50,000 distinct CDR3 sequences, with 6% to 7% found just once. This specimen was CD8+ T cells not binding an NS4B(214-222) dextramer, sorted from PBMCs, taken 45 days after the yellow fever booster vaccination. These receptor sequences come from a man aged 25-40 years who received the YFV17D yellow fever vaccine.

In its sample, this clonotype was seen many times. The chain couples TRBV7-2 to TRBJ2-1; TRBD2 aligns across 7 bases. Germline CDR1 SGHTA, CDR2 FQGNSA. V gave up 4 bases and J gave up 1 base; unmatched junction bases: 10. The CDR3 has 17 amino acids. The CDR3 is CASSSFDRGGSYNEQFF. The CDR3 coding sequence is TGTGCCAGCAGCTCTTTTGATCGCGGGGGTTCCTACAATGAGCAGTTCTTC. Based on the CDR3 plus reference TRBV7-2 and TRBJ2-1, the full variable domain is GAGVSQSPSNKVTEKGKDVELRCDPISGHTALYWYRQSLGQGLEFLIYFQGNSAPDKSGLPSDRFSAERTGGSVSTLTIQRTQQEDSAVYLCASSSFDRGGSYNEQFFGPGTRLTVL.

The table lists this clonotype with many counts. The chain joins TRBV5-1 to TRBJ2-3; D call uncertain. Between the trimmed V and J ends, which lost 5 bases and 10 bases, there was a span of 23 bases. The CDR3 has 15 residues. Germline V gene lookup returns CDR1 SGHRS and CDR2 YFSETQ. CDR3 sequence: CASRRTSEDNRAQYF. For the CDR3, the DNA is TGCGCCAGCAGACGAACCTCGGAAGATAACCGTGCGCAGTATTTT. Using reference TRBV5-1 and TRBJ2-3 for the parts outside the CDR3, the full variable domain is KAGVTQTPRYLIKTRGQQVTLSCSPISGHRSVSWYQQTPGQGLQFLFEYFSETQRNKGNFPGRFSGRQFSNSRSEMNVSTLELGDSALYLCASRRTSEDNRAQYFGPGTRLTVL.

This clonotype came up many times. This chain joins TRBV3-1 and TRBJ2-1, with TRBD2 identical over 7 bases. CDR3 length: 14 residues. V lost 1 base, J lost 10 bases, and 7 bases stayed unmatched. Per germline, CDR1 LGHDT and CDR2 YNNKEL (reference sequence). The chain's CDR3 is CASSQGASGAEQFF. CDR3 DNA: TGTGCCAGCAGCCAAGGGGCAAGCGGGGCGGAGCAGTTCTTC.

This clonotype occurred many times. The CDR3 sequence: CASSVSGNPDTQYF. The CDR3 DNA reads as TGTGCCAGCAGTGTTTCCGGGAACCCAGATACGCAGTATTTT. V is TRBV2 and J is TRBJ2-3; D may be TRBD2 (5 bases). Germline assignment: CDR1 SNHLY and CDR2 FYNNEI. V lost 4 bases and J lost 4, with 12 bases in between. There are 14 residues in the CDR3.

This clonotype was seen repeatedly, ten times or more. The rearrangement joins TRBV15 to TRBJ1-5, with 9 positions matching TRBD1. V shed 7 bases, J shed 7 bases, and the junction held 8 bases outside the gene matches. The germline CDR1 and CDR2 sequences are LNHNV and YYDKDF (reference sequence). The CDR3 totals 14 residues. This chain's CDR3 is CATKPGQGYQPQHF. CDR3 sequence (DNA): TGTGCCACCAAGCCGGGACAGGGTTACCAGCCCCAGCATTTT.

This clonotype was counted only a few times. V is TRBV11-1 and J is TRBJ2-1, with TRBD2 matching over 12 bases. The germline V gene has CDR1 SGHAT and CDR2 FQDESV (reference sequence). Unmatched junction bases numbered 10, after V lost 3 bases and J lost 4 bases. The CDR3 totals 18 residues. In DNA, the CDR3 is TGTGCCAGCAGCTTTCCGACTAGCGGGGGTTTAAATTACAATGAGCAGTTCTTC. Translating gives CASSFPTSGGLNYNEQFF. Looking up the rest from reference TRBV11-1 and TRBJ2-1 gives the full variable domain: EAEVAQSPRYKITEKSQAVAFWCDPISGHATLYWYRQILGQGPELLVQFQDESVVDDSQLPKDRFSAERLKGVDSTLKIQPAELGDSAMYLCASSFPTSGGLNYNEQFFGPGTRLTVL.

Many counts were recorded for this clonotype. This sequence joins TRBV11-2 and TRBJ2-3; TRBD1 might be the D (6 bases). V was pared by 6 bases and J by 4 bases, with 20 bases between. This CDR3 has 16 residues. The V gene's germline CDR1 is SGHAT and CDR2 FQNNGV. CDR3 amino acids: CASRPPDRSEADTQYF. The CDR3 bases are TGTGCCAGCAGACCCCCGGACAGAAGCGAGGCAGATACGCAGTATTTT.

This clonotype was found many times. CDR3 loop: CASSYSDRLSSNYGYTF. Here the CDR3 DNA reads TGTGCCAGCAGTTACTCGGACAGGTTGTCATCTAACTATGGCTACACCTTC. The chain couples TRBV6-2 or TRBV6-3 to TRBJ1-2, with TRBD1 matching over 7 bases. CDR1 is MNHEY, CDR2 SVGEGT, per germline. The CDR3 spans 17 residues. With V trimmed by 0 bases and J by 0 bases, 7 bases remained unmatched.

On this clonotype itself: One base away lies a much larger clone, so this may be a sequencing read error. The rearrangement joins TRBV27 to TRBJ2-1; D ambiguous. There are 14 residues in the CDR3. Germline CDR1 MNHEY, CDR2 SMNVEV (reference sequence). CDR3 residues: CASSFDAGYNGQFF. The CDR3 nucleotides read TGTGCCAGCAGTTTTGACGCCGGCTACAATGGGCAGTTCTTC.

The V and J genes are TRBV7-6 and TRBJ2-3, with D possibly being TRBD1 or TRBD2 (5 bases each). The V and J ends lost 5 bases and 1 base respectively, with 13 bases between them. The germline CDR1 and CDR2 sequences are SGHVS and FNYEAQ. The CDR3 has 15 amino acids. The CDR3 DNA reads as TGTGCCAGCAGCAAACGGGACGCCGGCACAGATACGCAGTATTTT. Protein product: CASSKRDAGTDTQYF.

This clonotype occurred a few times. The rearrangement uses TRBV28 and TRBJ2-5, with TRBD2 matching 9 bases. In germline, CDR1 is MDHEN, CDR2 SYDVKM. J lost 5 bases, V lost 2 bases, and 12 bases had no gene match. The CDR3 has 17 residues. The CDR3, as DNA: TGTGCCAGCAGTTTACCGCTCTCTAGCGGGATTTGGGAGACCCAGTACTTC. Its translation is CASSLPLSSGIWETQYF.

This clonotype has a count of ten or more. This chain connects TRBV12-5 to TRBJ2-7; D possibly uses TRBD1 or TRBD2 (5 bases each). This CDR3 spans 16 amino acids. Germline V gives CDR1 LGHNT, CDR2 FRNRAP. V lost 3 bases, J lost 5 bases, and 20 bases lay in between. CDR3 coding DNA: TGTGCTAGTGGTTTACCAAATACCGGGACCCACAACGAGCAGTACTTC. This sequence encodes CASGLPNTGTHNEQYF.

This clonotype was recorded at least ten times. This rearrangement joins TRBV6-5 to TRBJ2-1; D may be TRBD2 (5 bases). Germline CDR1 is MNHEY and CDR2 is SVGAGI. The CDR3 runs 16 residues. Trimming removed 5 bases from V and 3 bases from J, with 17 bases in between. CDR3 region: CASSTYKRNHYNEQFF. In DNA, the CDR3 is TGTGCCAGCAGTACATACAAGCGGAACCACTACAATGAGCAGTTCTTC.

This clonotype was detected ten times or more. V is TRBV5-5 and J is TRBJ2-7; 9 bases are a match to TRBD2. The CDR3 covers 14 residues. V gave up 0 bases and J gave up 7 bases; unmatched junction bases: 5. The V gene's germline CDR1 is SGHKS and CDR2 YYEKEE (reference sequence). In DNA form, the CDR3 reads TGTGCCAGCAGCTTGGTAGCGGGAGTGCGAGAGCAGTACTTC. It codes for CASSLVAGVREQYF.

This clonotype was seen ten or more times. V is TRBV25-1 and J is TRBJ1-1; tentative D call: TRBD1 (6 bases). Trimming stripped 4 bases from V and 5 bases from J, with 11 bases between. The germline V gene has CDR1 MGHDK and CDR2 SYGVNS. This CDR3 spans 13 amino acids. CDR3 sequence reads: CASSAGGGTEAFF. In nucleotides, the CDR3 is TGTGCCAGCAGTGCAGGAGGGGGTACTGAAGCTTTCTTT.

This clonotype appeared many times. A junction end diverges from the germline sequence, so it may reflect a read error. The chain recombines TRBV29-1 with TRBJ1-4; unclear D gene. CDR3 length equals 12 residues. The germline CDR1 and CDR2 sequences are SQVTM and ANQGSEA. The CDR3 loop reads CSVYGQAGSSVF. In DNA, the CDR3 is TGCAGCGTCTACGGTCAAGCGGGATCCTCAGTGTTT.

The chain recombines TRBV11-3 with TRBJ2-1; the match to TRBD2 covers 14 bases. V shed 5 bases and J 15 bases; nucleotides not matched to a gene: 6. The CDR3 is made up of 13 amino acids. Germline-derived CDR1 and CDR2 are SGHNT and YENEEA. Here the CDR3 DNA reads TGTGCCAGCAGCGTCGGGACTAGCGGGAGTCTGTTCTTC. Its translation: CASSVGTSGSLFF.

This clonotype was seen ten or more times. The chain is built from TRBV14 and TRBJ2-3; 7 bases are a match to TRBD2. This CDR3 has 17 residues. The germline gives CDR1 SGHDN, CDR2 FVKESK. The junction had 7 bases not matched to a gene; V was cut back by 0 bases and J by 1 base. CDR3 protein: CASSQDPAGVGTDTQYF. Here the CDR3 DNA reads TGTGCCAGCAGCCAAGATCCCGCGGGAGTGGGCACAGATACGCAGTATTTT.

This clonotype showed up many times. The rearrangement links TRBV5-1 to TRBJ2-7; D is ambiguous. Trimming left V 0 bases short and J 0 bases short, with 13 bases between. Per germline, CDR1 SGHRS and CDR2 YFSETQ. This CDR3 spans 16 amino acids. CDR3 amino acids: CASSLAPEFSSYEQYF. The CDR3 nucleotides read TGCGCCAGCAGCTTGGCCCCAGAATTTAGCTCCTACGAGCAGTACTTC.

This clonotype was found many times. V usage is TRBV12-3 or TRBV12-4 and J usage is TRBJ1-5; D is possibly TRBD1 (5 bases). The CDR3 is made up of 12 amino acids. Deletions cut 6 bases from V and 6 bases from J, with 9 bases between. CDR3: CASRADSQPQHF. The CDR3 DNA follows: TGTGCCAGCAGAGCCGACAGTCAGCCCCAGCATTTT.

In this sample, this clonotype turned up a few times. V usage is TRBV11-3 and J usage is TRBJ2-1; tentatively, D is TRBD2 (6 bases). This CDR3 is 16 amino acids long. Germline CDR1 and CDR2: SGHNT and YENEEA. The V end was cut by 1 base, the J end by 0 bases, with 10 bases between. CDR3 amino acids: CASSLAGVSSYNEQFF. CDR3 nucleotides: TGTGCCAGCAGCTTAGCGGGGGTGAGCTCCTACAATGAGCAGTTCTTC. The full variable domain, in which reference TRBV11-3 and TRBJ2-1 provide the parts outside the CDR3, is EAGVVQSPRYKIIEKKQPVAFWCNPISGHNTLYWYLQNLGQGPELLIRYENEEAVDDSQLPKDRFSAERLKGVDSTLKIQPAELGDSAVYLCASSLAGVSSYNEQFFGPGTRLTVL.

In this sample, this clonotype turned up many times. This sequence joins TRBV4-1 and TRBJ2-5; D is ambiguous. V lost 1 base and J lost 4, with 7 bases in between. CDR1 is MGHRA, CDR2 YSYEKL, per germline. This CDR3 spans 13 amino acids. The CDR3 DNA is TGCGCCAGCAGCCAAGTCGTCCGAGAGACCCAGTACTTC. The encoded protein is CASSQVVRETQYF.

This clonotype was counted ten times or more. The DNA of the CDR3 is TGTGCCAGCAGCTTGGGGGGACTAGTAACAGATACGCAGTATTTT. It encodes CASSLGGLVTDTQYF. V and J are TRBV5-6 and TRBJ2-3; 8 positions match TRBD2. Germline assignment: CDR1 SGHDT and CDR2 YYEEEE. Trimming cost V 0 bases and J 3 bases; bases outside gene matches: 3. The CDR3 has 15 amino acids.